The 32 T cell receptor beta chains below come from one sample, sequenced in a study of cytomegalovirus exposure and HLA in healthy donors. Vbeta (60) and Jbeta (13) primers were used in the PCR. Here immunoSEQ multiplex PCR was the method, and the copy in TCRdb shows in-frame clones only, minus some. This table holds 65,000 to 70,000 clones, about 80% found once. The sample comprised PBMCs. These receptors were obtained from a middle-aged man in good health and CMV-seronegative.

The CDR3 sequence: CSVGAGGGELFF. CDR3 in DNA: TGCAGCGTGGGGGCAGGGGGCGGGGAGCTGTTTTTT. The rearrangement links TRBV29-1 to TRBJ2-2; TRBD1 agrees at 7 bases. The CDR3 is made up of 12 amino acids. V was clipped by 6 bases and J by 7 bases; unmatched bases: 5. CDR1 and CDR2 (germline): SQVTM, ANQGSEA.

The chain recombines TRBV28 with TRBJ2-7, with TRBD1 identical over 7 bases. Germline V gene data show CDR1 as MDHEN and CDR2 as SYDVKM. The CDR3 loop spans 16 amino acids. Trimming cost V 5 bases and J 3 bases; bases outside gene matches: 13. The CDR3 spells CASSHLLYGTDYEQYF. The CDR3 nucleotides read TGTGCCAGCAGTCACCTCTTATATGGGACAGACTACGAGCAGTACTTC.

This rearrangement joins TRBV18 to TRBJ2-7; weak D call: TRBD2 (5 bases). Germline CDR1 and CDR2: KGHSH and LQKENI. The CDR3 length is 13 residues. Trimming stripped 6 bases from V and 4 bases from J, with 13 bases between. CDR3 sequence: CASSPTGNYEQYF. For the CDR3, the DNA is TGTGCCAGCTCCCCGACGGGAAATTACGAGCAGTACTTC.

Here the CDR3 DNA reads TGTGCCAGCAGAAGACTAGCGGGGAGCTCCTACAATGAGCAGTTCTTC. Translation: CASRRLAGSSYNEQFF. This chain joins TRBV7-2 and TRBJ2-1; TRBD2 matches 11 bases. V dropped 6 bases and J dropped 0; count of bases not matched to a gene: 4. Germline loops: CDR1 SGHTA, CDR2 FQGNSA. There are 16 residues in the CDR3.

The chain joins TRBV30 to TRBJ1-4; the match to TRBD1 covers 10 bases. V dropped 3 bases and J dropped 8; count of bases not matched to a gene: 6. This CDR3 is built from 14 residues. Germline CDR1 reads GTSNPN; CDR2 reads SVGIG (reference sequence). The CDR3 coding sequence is TGTGCCTGGAGCCCCGGGACAGGGGACGAAAAACTGTTTTTT. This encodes CAWSPGTGDEKLFF.

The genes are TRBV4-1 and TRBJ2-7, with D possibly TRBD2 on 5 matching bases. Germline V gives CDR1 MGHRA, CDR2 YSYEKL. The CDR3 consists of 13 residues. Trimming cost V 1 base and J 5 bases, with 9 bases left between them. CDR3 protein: CASSQVSGNEQYF. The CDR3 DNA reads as TGCGCCAGCAGCCAAGTCTCGGGGAACGAGCAGTACTTC.

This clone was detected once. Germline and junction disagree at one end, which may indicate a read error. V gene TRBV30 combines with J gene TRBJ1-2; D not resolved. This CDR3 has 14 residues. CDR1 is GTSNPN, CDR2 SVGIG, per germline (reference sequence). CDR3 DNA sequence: TGTGCCTGGAGTGTACCCACGCCCGGAGTCCCCTACTCCTTC. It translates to CAWSVPTPGVPYSF.

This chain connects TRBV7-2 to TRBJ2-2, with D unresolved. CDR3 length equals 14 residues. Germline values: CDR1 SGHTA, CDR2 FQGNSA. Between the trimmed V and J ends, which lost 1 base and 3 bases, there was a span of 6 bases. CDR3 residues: CASSLVTYTGELFF. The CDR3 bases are TGTGCCAGCAGCTTAGTCACTTACACCGGGGAGCTGTTTTTT.

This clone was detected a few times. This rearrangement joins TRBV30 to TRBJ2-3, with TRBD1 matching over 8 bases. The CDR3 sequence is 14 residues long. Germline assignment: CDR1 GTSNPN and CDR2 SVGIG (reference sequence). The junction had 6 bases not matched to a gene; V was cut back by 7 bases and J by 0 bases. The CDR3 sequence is CASIRQGSTDTQYF. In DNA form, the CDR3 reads TGTGCCTCCATAAGACAGGGGAGCACAGATACGCAGTATTTT.

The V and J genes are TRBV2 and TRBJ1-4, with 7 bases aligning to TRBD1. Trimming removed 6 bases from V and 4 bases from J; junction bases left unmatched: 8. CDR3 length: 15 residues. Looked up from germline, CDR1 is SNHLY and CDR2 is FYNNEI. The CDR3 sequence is CASSGGQSYNEKLFF. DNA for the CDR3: TGTGCCAGCAGCGGGGGACAGTCCTATAATGAAAAACTGTTTTTT.

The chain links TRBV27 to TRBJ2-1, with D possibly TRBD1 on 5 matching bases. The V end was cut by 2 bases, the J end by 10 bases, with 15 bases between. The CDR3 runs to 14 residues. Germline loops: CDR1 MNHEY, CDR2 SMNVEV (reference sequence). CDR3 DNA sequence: TGTGCCAGCAGTTTAAGTAGGACATCGAGCGAGCAGTTCTTC. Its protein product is CASSLSRTSSEQFF.

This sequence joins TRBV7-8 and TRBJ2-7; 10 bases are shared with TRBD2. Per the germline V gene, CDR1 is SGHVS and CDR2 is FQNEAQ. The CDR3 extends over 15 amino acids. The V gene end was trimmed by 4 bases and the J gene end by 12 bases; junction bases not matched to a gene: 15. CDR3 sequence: CASSSPSGTSATTYF. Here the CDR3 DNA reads TGTGCCAGCAGCTCGCCGTCGGGGACTAGCGCTACCACGTACTTC.

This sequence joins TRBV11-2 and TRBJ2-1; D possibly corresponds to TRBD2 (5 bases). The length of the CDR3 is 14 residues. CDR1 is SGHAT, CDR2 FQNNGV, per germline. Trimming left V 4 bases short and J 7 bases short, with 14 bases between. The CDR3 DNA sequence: TGTGCCAGCAGCTGGACTGACGGAAAAAATGAGCAGTTCTTC. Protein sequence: CASSWTDGKNEQFF.

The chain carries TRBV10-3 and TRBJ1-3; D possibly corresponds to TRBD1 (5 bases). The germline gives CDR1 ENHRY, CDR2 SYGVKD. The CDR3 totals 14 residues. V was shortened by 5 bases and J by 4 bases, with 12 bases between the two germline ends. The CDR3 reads CAISMAGQGNTIYF. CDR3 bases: TGTGCCATCAGTATGGCAGGGCAAGGAAACACCATATATTTT.

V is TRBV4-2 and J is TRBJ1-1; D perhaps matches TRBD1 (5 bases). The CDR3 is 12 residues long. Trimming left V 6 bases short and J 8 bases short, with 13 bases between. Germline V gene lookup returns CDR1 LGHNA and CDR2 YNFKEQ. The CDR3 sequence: CASSPGWTEAFF. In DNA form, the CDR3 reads TGTGCCAGCAGTCCAGGCTGGACAGAAGCTTTCTTT.

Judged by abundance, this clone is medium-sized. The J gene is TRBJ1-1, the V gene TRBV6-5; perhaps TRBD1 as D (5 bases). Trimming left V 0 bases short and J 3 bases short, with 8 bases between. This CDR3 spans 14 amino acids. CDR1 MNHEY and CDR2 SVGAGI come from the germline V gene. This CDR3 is CASSYSLGDTEAFF. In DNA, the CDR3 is TGTGCCAGCAGTTACTCGTTAGGGGACACTGAAGCTTTCTTT.

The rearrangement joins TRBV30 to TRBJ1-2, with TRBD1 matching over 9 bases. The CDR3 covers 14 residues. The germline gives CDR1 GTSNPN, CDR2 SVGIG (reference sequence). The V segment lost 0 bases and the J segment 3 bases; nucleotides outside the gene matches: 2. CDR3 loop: CAWSVGDRDYGYTF. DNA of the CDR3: TGTGCCTGGAGTGTAGGGGACAGGGACTATGGCTACACCTTC.

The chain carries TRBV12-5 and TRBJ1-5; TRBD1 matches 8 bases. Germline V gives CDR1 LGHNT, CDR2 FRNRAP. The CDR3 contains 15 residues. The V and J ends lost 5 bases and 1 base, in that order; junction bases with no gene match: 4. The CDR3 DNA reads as TGTGCTAGTGGTCTAACAGGGGGGAGCAATCAGCCCCAGCATTTT. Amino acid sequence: CASGLTGGSNQPQHF.

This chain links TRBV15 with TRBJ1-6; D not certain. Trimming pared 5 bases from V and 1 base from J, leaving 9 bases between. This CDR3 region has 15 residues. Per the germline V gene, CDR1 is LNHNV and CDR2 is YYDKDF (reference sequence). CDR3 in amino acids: CATSGTWSYNSPLHF. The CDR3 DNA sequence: TGTGCCACCAGCGGCACATGGTCCTATAATTCACCCCTCCACTTT.

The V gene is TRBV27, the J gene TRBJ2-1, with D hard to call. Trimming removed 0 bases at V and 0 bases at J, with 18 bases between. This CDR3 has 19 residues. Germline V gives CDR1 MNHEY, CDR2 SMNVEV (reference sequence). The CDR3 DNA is TGTGCCAGCAGTTTATCGGCCAGGCCGAGCCGAAGCTCCTACAATGAGCAGTTCTTC. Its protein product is CASSLSARPSRSSYNEQFF.

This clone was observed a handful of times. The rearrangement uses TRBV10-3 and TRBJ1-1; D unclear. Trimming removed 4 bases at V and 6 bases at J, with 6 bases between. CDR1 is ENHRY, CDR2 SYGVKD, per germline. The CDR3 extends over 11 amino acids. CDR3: CAISGEAEAFF. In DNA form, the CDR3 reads TGTGCCATCAGTGGGGAGGCTGAAGCTTTCTTT.

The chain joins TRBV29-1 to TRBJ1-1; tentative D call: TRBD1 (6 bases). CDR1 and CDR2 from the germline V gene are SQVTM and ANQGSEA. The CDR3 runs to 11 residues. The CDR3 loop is CSGGRGGEAFF. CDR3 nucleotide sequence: TGCAGTGGAGGGAGGGGGGGTGAGGCTTTCTTT.

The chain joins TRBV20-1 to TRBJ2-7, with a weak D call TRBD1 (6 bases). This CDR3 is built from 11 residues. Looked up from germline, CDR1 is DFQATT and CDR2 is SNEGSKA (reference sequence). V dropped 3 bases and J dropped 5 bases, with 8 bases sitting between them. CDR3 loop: CSASTGNEQYF. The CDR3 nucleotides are TGCAGTGCTAGCACAGGGAACGAGCAGTACTTC.

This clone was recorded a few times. CDR3 DNA sequence: TGTGCCAGCAGCACACAGGTGGTTAATTCACCCCTCCACTTT. Translated: CASSTQVVNSPLHF. This rearrangement joins TRBV28 to TRBJ1-6, with D possibly being TRBD1 (5 bases). Trimming took 6 bases from V and 6 from J, leaving 12 bases between them. The CDR3 has 14 amino acids. The germline V gene encodes CDR1 MDHEN and CDR2 SYDVKM.

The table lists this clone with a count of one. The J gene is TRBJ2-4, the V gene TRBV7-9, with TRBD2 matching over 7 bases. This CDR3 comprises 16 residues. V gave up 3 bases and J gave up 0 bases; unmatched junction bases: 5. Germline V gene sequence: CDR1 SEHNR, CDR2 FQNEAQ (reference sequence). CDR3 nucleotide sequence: TGTGCCAGCAGCTTCGGGACTATCATAGCCAAAAACATTCAGTACTTC. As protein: CASSFGTIIAKNIQYF.

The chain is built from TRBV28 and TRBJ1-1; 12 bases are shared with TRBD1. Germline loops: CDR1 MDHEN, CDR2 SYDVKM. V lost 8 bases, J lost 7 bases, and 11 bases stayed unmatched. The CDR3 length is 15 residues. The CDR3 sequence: CASRLSGTGGGEAFF. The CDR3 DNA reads TGTGCCAGCCGACTCTCCGGGACAGGGGGCGGTGAAGCTTTCTTT.

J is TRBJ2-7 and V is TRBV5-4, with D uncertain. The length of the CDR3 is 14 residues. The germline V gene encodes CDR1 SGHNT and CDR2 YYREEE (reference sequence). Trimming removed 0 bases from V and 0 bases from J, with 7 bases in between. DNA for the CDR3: TGTGCCAGCAGCTTGGGGCGGAGCTCCTACGAGCAGTACTTC. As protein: CASSLGRSSYEQYF.

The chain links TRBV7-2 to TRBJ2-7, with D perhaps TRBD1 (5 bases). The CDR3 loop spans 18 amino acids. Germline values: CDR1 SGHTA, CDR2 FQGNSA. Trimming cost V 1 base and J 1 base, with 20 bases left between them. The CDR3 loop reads CASSLEMVGQVNSYEQYF. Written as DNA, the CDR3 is TGTGCCAGCAGCTTAGAGATGGTGGGGCAGGTAAATTCCTACGAGCAGTACTTC.

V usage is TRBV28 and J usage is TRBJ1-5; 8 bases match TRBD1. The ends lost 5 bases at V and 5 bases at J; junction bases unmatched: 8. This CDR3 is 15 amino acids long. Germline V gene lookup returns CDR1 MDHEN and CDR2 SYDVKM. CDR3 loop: CASSPLDRVDQPQHF. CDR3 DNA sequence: TGTGCCAGCAGTCCCCTGGACAGGGTGGATCAGCCCCAGCATTTT.

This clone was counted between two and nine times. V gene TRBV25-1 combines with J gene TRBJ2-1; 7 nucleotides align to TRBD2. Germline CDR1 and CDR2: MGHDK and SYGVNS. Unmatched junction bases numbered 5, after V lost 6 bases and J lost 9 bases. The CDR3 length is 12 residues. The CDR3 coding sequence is TGTGCCAGCAGGAGGGACTATCGTGAGCAGTTCTTC. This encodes CASRRDYREQFF.

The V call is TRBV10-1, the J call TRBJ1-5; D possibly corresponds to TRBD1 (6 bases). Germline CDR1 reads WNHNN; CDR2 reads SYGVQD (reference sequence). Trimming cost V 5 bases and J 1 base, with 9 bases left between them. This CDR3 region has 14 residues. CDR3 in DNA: TGCGCCAGCAGTACTGGACAGAGCAATCAGCCCCAGCATTTT. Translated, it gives CASSTGQSNQPQHF.

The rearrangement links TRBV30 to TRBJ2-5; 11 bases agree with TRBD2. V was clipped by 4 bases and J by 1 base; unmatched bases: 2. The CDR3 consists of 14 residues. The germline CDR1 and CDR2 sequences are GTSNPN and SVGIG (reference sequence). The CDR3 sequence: CAWTSGRLQETQYF. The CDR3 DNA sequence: TGTGCCTGGACTAGCGGGAGGCTCCAAGAGACCCAGTACTTC.